This TCR beta chain was identified during a study of T-cell reconstitution after alpha-beta-depleted transplantation in children. This clonotype was seen repeatedly, ten times or more. CDR1 and CDR2 from the germline V gene are SQVTM and ANQGSEA. The CDR3 has 13 amino acids. Trimming took 6 bases from V and 2 from J, leaving 13 bases between them. A library of TCRbeta sequences, prepared with unique molecular identifiers, was generated. MiXCR, applied by TCRdb to the PCR reads, yields one record per CDR3 protein. The table lists more than 100,000 distinct CDR3 sequences, under 25% of them singletons. This specimen was PBMCs, mostly from graft donor cells, taken 180 days after TCRalphabeta/CD19-depleted stem cell transplant. The clonotype comes from a male patient between 2 and 15 years old who had a stem cell transplant for chronic granulomatous disease, so the T cells may come from the graft donor. V usage is TRBV29-1 and J usage is TRBJ2-5; possible D gene TRBD1, 8 bases. The CDR3 DNA follows: TGCAGCGTCACAGGGGGAGGGCAAGAGACCCAGTACTTC. Amino acids: CSVTGGGQETQYF.